This T cell receptor (beta chain) was documented in a study of T cell responses to AZD1222 COVID-19 vaccine. Study-level points and caveats: Rises in breadth and depth of Spike-specific TCRs came after two AZD1222 doses.

The CDR3 has 15 amino acids. Germline trimming cut 5 bases from V and 9 bases from J; bases unmatched to any gene: 10. CDR1 is SGHAT and CDR2 is FQNNGV in the germline V gene. Details on this clone: Its antigen is currently unknown.

Only in-frame clones appear in the TCRdb table, and some are missing; sequencing was by immunoSEQ multiplex PCR. The sample contains roughly 150,000 clones, roughly 89% of which appear only once. The sample here was peripheral blood, taken on day 0 of AZD1222 vaccination. The source is an adult in good health. J is TRBJ1-6 and V is TRBV11-2, with TRBD1 identical over 7 bases. CDR3 amino acids: CASSVLGGASSPLHF. The DNA of the CDR3 is TGTGCCAGCAGCGTATTAGGGGGCGCGAGTTCACCCCTCCACTTT.